Included here is one TCR beta chain sequence, with context. The antigen remains undetermined. The data stem from a study of cytomegalovirus exposure and HLA in healthy donors. Broader study findings: Among TCR beta chains, those listed as cytomegalovirus-associated numbered some 160.

CDR1 is SGHRS, CDR2 YFSETQ, per germline. V was clipped by 6 bases and J by 6 bases, with 13 bases between them. The CDR3 is 14 residues long. Separate from the approximately 700-subject first cohort was the approximately 120-subject validation cohort, to which the donors belonged. The table came from immunoSEQ multiplex PCR; TCRdb's copy has only in-frame clones and leaves some out. Of approximately 82,000 clones in the sample, 85% to 95% are singletons; the top ten hold about 0.7%. Sample: PBMCs. This clonotype was sampled from a young woman in good health and CMV-seronegative. The V and J genes are TRBV5-1 and TRBJ1-6; a weak D match, TRBD1 (6 bases). The CDR3 protein is CASKDSPSNSPLHF. Here the CDR3 DNA reads TGCGCCAGCAAGGACAGCCCTAGTAATTCACCCCTCCACTTT.